The 3 T cell receptor beta chains given below trace back to one sample, sequenced in a study of shared clonotypes between healthy human individuals. Here immunoSEQ multiplex PCR was the method, and the copy in TCRdb shows in-frame clones only, minus some. The sample yields roughly 2,000,000 clones, 93% seen once. Naive CD8 isolation took CD45RO-negative cells positively selected for CCR7 and excluded terminally differentiated effector memory CD45RA+ cells. The sequenced sample was naive CD8+ T cells from PBMCs. The receptors originated from a man younger than 35 in good health. Some clones in this sample may be carry-over from other donors' samples.

V and J are TRBV27 and TRBJ2-2, with D perhaps TRBD2 (6 bases). Germline CDR1 reads MNHEY; CDR2 reads SMNVEV (reference sequence). This CDR3 is 14 amino acids long. The V gene lost 8 bases and the J gene lost 5 bases, with 15 bases spanning the gap. CDR3 in DNA: TGTGCCAGCCAGCAGGGACTCGGTACCGGGGAGCTGTTTTTT. This translates into CASQQGLGTGELFF.

This clone has a handful of counts. Other DNA sequences in this specimen translate into the identical CDR3. The chain links TRBV29-1 to TRBJ1-1, with D tentatively TRBD1 (5 bases). The length of the CDR3 is 12 residues. Per germline, CDR1 SQVTM and CDR2 ANQGSEA. Trimming took 1 base from V and 4 from J, leaving 7 bases between them. In DNA form, the CDR3 reads TGCAGCGTTGAAGGCGGGGGCACTGAAGCTTTCTTT. It translates to CSVEGGGTEAFF. Full variable domain (remainder filled in from reference TRBV29-1 and TRBJ1-1): SAVISQKPSRDICQRGTSLTIQCQVDSQVTMMFWYRQQPGQSLTLIATANQGSEATYESGFVIDKFPISRPNLTFSTLTVSNMSPEDSSIYLCSVEGGGTEAFFGQGTRLTVV.

CDR3 nucleotide sequence: TGTGCCAGCAGCTTAGATAACCATCCCGCTGAAACCTTC. It specifies CASSLDNHPAETF. The chain uses TRBV11-2 and TRBJ1-2, with D unclear. CDR1 SGHAT and CDR2 FQNNGV come from the germline V gene. Trimming shortened V by 0 bases and J by 14 bases, and 16 bases separated the two germline ends. The CDR3 spans 13 residues.